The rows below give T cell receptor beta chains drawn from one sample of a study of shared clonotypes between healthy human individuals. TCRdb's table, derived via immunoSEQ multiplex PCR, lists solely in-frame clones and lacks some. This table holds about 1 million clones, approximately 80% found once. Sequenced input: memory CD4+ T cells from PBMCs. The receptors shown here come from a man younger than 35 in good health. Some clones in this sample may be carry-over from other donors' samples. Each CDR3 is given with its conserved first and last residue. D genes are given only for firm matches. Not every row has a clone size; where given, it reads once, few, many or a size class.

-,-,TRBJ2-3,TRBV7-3,TGTGCCAGCAGCATCGACGGCGGACCACAGGATACGCAGTATTTT,CASSIDGGPQDTQYF
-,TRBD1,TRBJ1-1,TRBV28,TGTGCCAGTTACGAACAGGGGGCGCGAACTGAAGCTTTCTTT,CASYEQGARTEAFF
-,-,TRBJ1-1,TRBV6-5,TGTGCCAGCAGTTACAGACACCTGAACACTGAAGCTTTCTTT,CASSYRHLNTEAFF
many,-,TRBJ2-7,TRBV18,TGTGCCAGCTCACCAAGTCTGACAGACTACGAGCAGTACTTC,CASSPSLTDYEQYF
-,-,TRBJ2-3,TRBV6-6,TGTGCCAGCAGTTACTTGGGGGCCCGGGCTACAGATACGCAGTATTTT,CASSYLGARATDTQYF
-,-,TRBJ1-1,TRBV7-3,TGTGCCAGCAGCTTAGACCCGACGGGGAACACTGAAGCTTTCTTT,CASSLDPTGNTEAFF
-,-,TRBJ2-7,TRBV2,TGTGCCAGCAGTGAAGCGCTTCGGGGGAGCTCCTACGAGCAGTACTTC,CASSEALRGSSYEQYF
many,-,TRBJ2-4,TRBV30,TGTGCCTGGACCTCCGGGGCGATAGCCAAAAACATTCAGTACTTC,CAWTSGAIAKNIQYF
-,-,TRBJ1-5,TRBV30,TGTGCCTGGACCAGGGGACCCAATCAGCCCCAGCATTTT,CAWTRGPNQPQHF
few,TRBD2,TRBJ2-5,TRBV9,TGTGCCAGCAGCCCCAGAAGAGCGGGAGTGGAGACCCAGTACTTC,CASSPRRAGVETQYF
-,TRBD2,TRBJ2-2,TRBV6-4,TGTGCCAGCAGAAGACCCTTGAGGATAGCGGGAGGGAGCTACACCGGGGAGCTGTTTTTT,CASRRPLRIAGGSYTGELFF
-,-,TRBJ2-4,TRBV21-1,TGTGCCAGCAGCAATACCCGACAGGGCTTCAGATGGTTAGCCAAAAACATTCAGTACTTC,CASSNTRQGFRWLAKNIQYF
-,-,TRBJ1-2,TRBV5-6,TGTGCCAGCAGCTCATCTTTACATGGCTACACCTTC,CASSSSLHGYTF
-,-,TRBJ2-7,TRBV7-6,TGTGCCAGCAGCCCACGCGGGGACTTCTACGAGCAGTACTTC,CASSPRGDFYEQYF
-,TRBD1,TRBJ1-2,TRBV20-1,TGCAGTGCTTTGGACAGGGTCGACTACACCTTC,CSALDRVDYTF
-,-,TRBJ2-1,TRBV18,TGTGCCAGCTCACCAAAGACTAGTAAGGGAAATGAGCAGTTCTTC,CASSPKTSKGNEQFF
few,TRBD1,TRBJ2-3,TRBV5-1,TGCGCCAGCAGCTTTAACAGGGGCCTAGATACGCAGTATTTT,CASSFNRGLDTQYF
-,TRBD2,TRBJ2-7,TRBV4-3,TGCGCCAGCAGCCCAGGAGTGGGCGGGAGGTGGTCCTACGAGCAGTACTTC,CASSPGVGGRWSYEQYF
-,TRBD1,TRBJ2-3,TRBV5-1,TGCGCCAGCAGCTTACAGGGGGCCGGGGATACGCAGTATTTT,CASSLQGAGDTQYF
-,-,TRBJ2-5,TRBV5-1,TGCGCCAGCAGATCAGGGGGGACGGGGGAGACCCAGTACTTC,CASRSGGTGETQYF
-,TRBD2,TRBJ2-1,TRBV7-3,TGTGCCAGCAGCTTAGAAGGTGGGACTAGCGCCGCCTACAATGAGCAGTTCTTC,CASSLEGGTSAAYNEQFF
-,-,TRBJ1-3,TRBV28,TGTGCCAGCAGTTCGCCAGCCTTCTCTGGAAACACCATATATTTT,CASSSPAFSGNTIYF
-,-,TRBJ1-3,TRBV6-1,TGTGCCAGCACGTGGGGAGGCGGAAACACCATATATTTT,CASTWGGGNTIYF
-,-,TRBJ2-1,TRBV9,TGTGCCAGCAGCGTAGGGGTTGGTGAGCAGTTCTTC,CASSVGVGEQFF
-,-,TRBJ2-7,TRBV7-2,TGTGCCAGCAGCTTAAATTGGGGATCTCTAGAGCAGTACTTC,CASSLNWGSLEQYF
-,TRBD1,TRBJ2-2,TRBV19,TGTGCCAGTAGTAGGCGGACAGGGGGCACCGGGGAGCTGTTTTTT,CASSRRTGGTGELFF
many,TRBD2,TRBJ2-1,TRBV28,TGTGCCAGCAGCACGCCCGGGACTAGCGGGAATGGTGAGCAGTTCTTC,CASSTPGTSGNGEQFF
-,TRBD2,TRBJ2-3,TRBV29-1,TGCAGCGTGCCACTAGCGGGTGGCACAGATACGCAGTATTTT,CSVPLAGGTDTQYF
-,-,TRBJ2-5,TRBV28,TGTGCCAGCAGTTCCCTCCCGACAGGTCCCGATCCTTTCCAAGAGACCCAGTACTTC,CASSSLPTGPDPFQETQYF
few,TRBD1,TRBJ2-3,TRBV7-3,TGTGCCAGCAGGTTACAGGGGGGCACAGATACGCAGTATTTT,CASRLQGGTDTQYF
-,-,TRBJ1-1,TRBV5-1,TGCGCCAGCAGCTCCCAGGATAGAGCTGAAGCTTTCTTT,CASSSQDRAEAFF
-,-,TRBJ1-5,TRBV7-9,TGTGCCAGCAGCTTAGAGGGGTTCGGGCGGCGTCAGCCCCAGCATTTT,CASSLEGFGRRQPQHF
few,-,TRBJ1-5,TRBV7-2,TGTGCCAGCAGCGCGCAGGGGCCCGGCAATCAGCCCCAGCATTTT,CASSAQGPGNQPQHF
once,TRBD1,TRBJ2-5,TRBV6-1,TGTGCCAGCAGTGAGATATGGGGACAGGGACGAGAGACCCAGTACTTC,CASSEIWGQGRETQYF
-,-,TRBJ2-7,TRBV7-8,TGTGCCAGCAGCTTAGTGGGGGCCCCTCTAGACGAGCAGTACTTC,CASSLVGAPLDEQYF
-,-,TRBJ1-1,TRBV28,TGTGCCAGCAGTTTATTAGGTGCGGCAGATCGAGCTTTCTTT,CASSLLGAADRAFF
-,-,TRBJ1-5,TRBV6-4,TGTGCCAGGATCCGGGGGCAAGATCAGCCCCAGCATTTT,CARIRGQDQPQHF
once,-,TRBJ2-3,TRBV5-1,TGCGCCGGCAGCTTGTATAGCACAGATACGCAGTATTTT,CAGSLYSTDTQYF
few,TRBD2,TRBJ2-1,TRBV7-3,TGTGCCAGCAGCATACTAGCGGGAGCCTACAATGAGCAGTTCTTC,CASSILAGAYNEQFF
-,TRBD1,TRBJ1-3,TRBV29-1,TGCAGCGTCCCCGCCAGGGGGGAAGGTGTAGGAAACACCATATATTTT,CSVPARGEGVGNTIYF
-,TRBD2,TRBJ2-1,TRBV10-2,TGCGCCAGCCGTGGAGGGACTAGCCGTCACAATGAGCAGTTCTTC,CASRGGTSRHNEQFF
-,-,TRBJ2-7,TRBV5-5,TGTGCCAGCAGCTTGGGGGGGGACCCAGACTACGAGCAGTACTTC,CASSLGGDPDYEQYF
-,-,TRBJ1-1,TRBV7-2,TGTGCCAGCAGCTTGTCACAGAGGAACACTGAAGCTTTCTTT,CASSLSQRNTEAFF
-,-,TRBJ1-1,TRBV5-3,TGTGCCAGAAGCTTGTGTCACAGCAAGATGAACACTGAAGCTTTCTTT,CARSLCHSKMNTEAFF
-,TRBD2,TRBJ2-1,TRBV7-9,TGTGCCAGCAGCCAAGGTGGGGCGGGAGTTTACAATGAGCAGTTCTTC,CASSQGGAGVYNEQFF
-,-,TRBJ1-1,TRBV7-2,TGTGCCAGTCTTTCCGGGGCCCAGGAGAACACTGAAGCTTTCTTT,CASLSGAQENTEAFF
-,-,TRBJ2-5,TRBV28,TGTGCCAGCAGTTTTAGTGAGACCCAGTACTTC,CASSFSETQYF
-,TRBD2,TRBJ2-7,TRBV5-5,TGTGCCAGCAGCACACTAGCGGGAATCTCCTACGAGCAGTACTTC,CASSTLAGISYEQYF
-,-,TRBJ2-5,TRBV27,TGTGCCAGCAGTTTATCGAAAAGGGGACGGTTGGGCCAAGAGACCCAGTACTTC,CASSLSKRGRLGQETQYF
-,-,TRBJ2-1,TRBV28,TGTGCCAGCAGTTTTGGAGGGAGCGAGCAGTTCTTC,CASSFGGSEQFF
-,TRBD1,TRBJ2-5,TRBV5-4,TGTGCCAGCAGCCCTCGACAGGGGGCGAGAGAGACCCAGTACTTC,CASSPRQGARETQYF
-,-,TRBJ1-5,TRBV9,TGTGCCAGCAGCGGTGATCAAGGCCAGCCCCAGCATTTT,CASSGDQGQPQHF